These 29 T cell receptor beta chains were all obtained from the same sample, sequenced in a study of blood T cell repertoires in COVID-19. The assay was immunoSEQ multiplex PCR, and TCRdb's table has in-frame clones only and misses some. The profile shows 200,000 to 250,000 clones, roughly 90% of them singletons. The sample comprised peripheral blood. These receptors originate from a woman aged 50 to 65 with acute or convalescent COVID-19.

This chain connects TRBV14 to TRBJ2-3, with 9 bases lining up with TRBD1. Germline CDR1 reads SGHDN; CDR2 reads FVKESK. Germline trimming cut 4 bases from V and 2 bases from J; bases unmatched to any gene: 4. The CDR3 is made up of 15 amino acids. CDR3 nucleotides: TGTGCCAGCAGCCTACAGGGGGCTTACACAGATACGCAGTATTTT. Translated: CASSLQGAYTDTQYF. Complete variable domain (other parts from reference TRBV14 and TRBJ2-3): EAGVTQFPSHSVIEKGQTVTLRCDPISGHDNLYWYRRVMGKEIKFLLHFVKESKQDESGMPNNRFLAERTGGTYSTLKVQPAELEDSGVYFCASSLQGAYTDTQYFGPGTRLTVL.

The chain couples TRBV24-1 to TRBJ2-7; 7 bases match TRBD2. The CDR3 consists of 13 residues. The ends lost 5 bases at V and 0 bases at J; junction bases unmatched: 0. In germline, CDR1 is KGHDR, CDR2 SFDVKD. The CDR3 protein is CATSGGSSYEQYF. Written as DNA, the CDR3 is TGTGCCACCAGTGGCGGGAGCTCCTACGAGCAGTACTTC.

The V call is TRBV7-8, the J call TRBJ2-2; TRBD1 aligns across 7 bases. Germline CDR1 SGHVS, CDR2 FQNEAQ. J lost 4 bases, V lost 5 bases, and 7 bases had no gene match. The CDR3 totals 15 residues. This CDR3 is CASSRGGSGTGELFF. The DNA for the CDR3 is TGTGCCAGCAGCCGAGGGGGCTCGGGCACCGGGGAGCTGTTTTTT.

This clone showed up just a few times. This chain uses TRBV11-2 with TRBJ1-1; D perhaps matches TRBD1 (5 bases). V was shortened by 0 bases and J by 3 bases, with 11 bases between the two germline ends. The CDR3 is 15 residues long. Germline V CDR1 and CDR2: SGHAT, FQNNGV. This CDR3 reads CASSLDQGSYTEAFF. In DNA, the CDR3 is TGTGCCAGCAGCTTAGATCAGGGCTCGTACACTGAAGCTTTCTTT.

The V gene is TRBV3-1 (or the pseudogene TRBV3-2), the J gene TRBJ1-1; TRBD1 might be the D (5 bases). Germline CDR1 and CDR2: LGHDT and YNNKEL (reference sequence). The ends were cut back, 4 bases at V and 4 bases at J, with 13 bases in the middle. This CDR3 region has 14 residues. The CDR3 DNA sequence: TGTGCCAGCAGCCCCAGGGAAAGGAGCACTGAAGCTTTCTTT. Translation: CASSPRERSTEAFF.

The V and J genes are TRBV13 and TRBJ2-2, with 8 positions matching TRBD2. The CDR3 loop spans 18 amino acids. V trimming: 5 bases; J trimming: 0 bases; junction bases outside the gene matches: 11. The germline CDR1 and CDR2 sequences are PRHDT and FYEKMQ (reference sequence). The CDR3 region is CASSQGTRIPSNTGELFF. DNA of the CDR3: TGTGCCAGCAGCCAGGGGACTAGGATTCCCTCGAACACCGGGGAGCTGTTTTTT.

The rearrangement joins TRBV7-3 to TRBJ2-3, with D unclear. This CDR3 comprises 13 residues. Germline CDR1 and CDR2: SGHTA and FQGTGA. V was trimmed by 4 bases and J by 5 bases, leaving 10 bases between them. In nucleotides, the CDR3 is TGTGCCAGCAGCTCAGACTGGTTAGATACGCAGTATTTT. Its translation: CASSSDWLDTQYF.

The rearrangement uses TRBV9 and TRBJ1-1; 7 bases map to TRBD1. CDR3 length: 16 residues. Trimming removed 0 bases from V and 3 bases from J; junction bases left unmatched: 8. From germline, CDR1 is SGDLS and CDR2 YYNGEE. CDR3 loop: CASSVGFDREDTEAFF. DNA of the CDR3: TGTGCCAGCAGCGTAGGCTTCGACAGGGAAGACACTGAAGCTTTCTTT.

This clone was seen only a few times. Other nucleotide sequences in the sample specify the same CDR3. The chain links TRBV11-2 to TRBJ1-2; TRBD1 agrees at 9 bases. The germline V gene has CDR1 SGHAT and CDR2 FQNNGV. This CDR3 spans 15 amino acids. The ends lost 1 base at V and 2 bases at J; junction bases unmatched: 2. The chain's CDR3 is CASSLAGTGNYGYTF. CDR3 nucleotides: TGTGCCAGCAGCTTAGCAGGGACAGGGAACTATGGCTACACCTTC.

The CDR3 DNA reads as TGTGCCAGCAGCTTAATAGGGGGTATCCAGACTGAAGCTTTCTTT. It is translated as CASSLIGGIQTEAFF. V usage is TRBV11-3 and J usage is TRBJ1-1, with D possibly TRBD1 on 6 matching bases. Trimming cost V 2 bases and J 5 bases, with 15 bases left between them. The V gene's germline CDR1 is SGHNT and CDR2 YENEEA. This CDR3 comprises 15 residues.

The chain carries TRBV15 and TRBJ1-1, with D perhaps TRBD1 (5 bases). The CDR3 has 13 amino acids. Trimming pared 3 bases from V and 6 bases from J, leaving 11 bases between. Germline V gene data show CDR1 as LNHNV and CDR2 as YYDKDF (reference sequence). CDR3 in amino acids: CATSRAGQAEAFF. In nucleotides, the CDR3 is TGTGCCACCAGCAGGGCAGGGCAGGCTGAAGCTTTCTTT.

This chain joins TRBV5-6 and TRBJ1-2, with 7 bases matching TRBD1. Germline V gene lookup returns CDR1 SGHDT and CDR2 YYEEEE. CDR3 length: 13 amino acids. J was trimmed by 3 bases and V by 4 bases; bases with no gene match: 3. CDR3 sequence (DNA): TGTGCCAGCAGCGGTACAGGGGACTATGGCTACACCTTC. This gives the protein CASSGTGDYGYTF.

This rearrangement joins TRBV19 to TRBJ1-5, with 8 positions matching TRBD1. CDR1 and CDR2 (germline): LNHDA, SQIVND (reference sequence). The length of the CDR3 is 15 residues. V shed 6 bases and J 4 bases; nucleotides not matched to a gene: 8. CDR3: CASREWTGMNQPQHF. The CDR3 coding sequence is TGTGCCAGTAGGGAATGGACAGGGATGAATCAGCCCCAGCATTTT.

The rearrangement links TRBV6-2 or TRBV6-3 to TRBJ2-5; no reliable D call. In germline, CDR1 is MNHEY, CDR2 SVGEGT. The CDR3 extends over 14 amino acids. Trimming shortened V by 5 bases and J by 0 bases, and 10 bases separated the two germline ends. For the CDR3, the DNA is TGTGCCAGCAGTCGACTGTTGTACCAAGAGACCCAGTACTTC. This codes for CASSRLLYQETQYF.

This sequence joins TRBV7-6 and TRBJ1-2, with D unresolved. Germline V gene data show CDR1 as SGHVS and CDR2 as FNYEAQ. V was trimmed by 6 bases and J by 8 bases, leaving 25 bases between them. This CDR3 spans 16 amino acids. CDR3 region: CASRPPAGQGRSGYTF. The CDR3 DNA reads TGTGCCAGCAGACCACCCGCCGGCCAAGGGAGAAGCGGCTACACCTTC.

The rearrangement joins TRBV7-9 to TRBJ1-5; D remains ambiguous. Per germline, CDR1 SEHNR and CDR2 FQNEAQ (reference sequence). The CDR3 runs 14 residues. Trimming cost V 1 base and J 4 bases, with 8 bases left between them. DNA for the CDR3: TGTGCCAGCAGCTTAGGCACGGGAAATCAGCCCCAGCATTTT. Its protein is CASSLGTGNQPQHF.

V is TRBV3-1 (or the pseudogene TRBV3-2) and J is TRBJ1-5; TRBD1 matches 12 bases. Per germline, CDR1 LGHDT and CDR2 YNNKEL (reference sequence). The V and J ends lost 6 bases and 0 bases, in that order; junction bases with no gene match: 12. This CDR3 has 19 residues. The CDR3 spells CASRFPGQGARDSNQPQHF. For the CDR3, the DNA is TGTGCCAGCAGATTTCCGGGACAGGGGGCTAGGGATAGCAATCAGCCCCAGCATTTT.

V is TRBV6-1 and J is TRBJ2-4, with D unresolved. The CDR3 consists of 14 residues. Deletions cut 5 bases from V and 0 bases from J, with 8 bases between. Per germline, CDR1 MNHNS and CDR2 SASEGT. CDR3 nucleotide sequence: TGTGCCAGCAGTTATATAGTAGCCAAAAACATTCAGTACTTC. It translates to CASSYIVAKNIQYF.

The CDR3 reads CASTLTGGAGNQPQHF. CDR3 sequence (DNA): TGTGCCAGTACCCTTACAGGGGGCGCGGGCAATCAGCCCCAGCATTTT. The chain uses TRBV19 and TRBJ1-5; 9 bases agree with TRBD1. The germline CDR1 and CDR2 sequences are LNHDA and SQIVND (reference sequence). Germline trimming cut 7 bases from V and 2 bases from J; bases unmatched to any gene: 9. This CDR3 has 16 residues.

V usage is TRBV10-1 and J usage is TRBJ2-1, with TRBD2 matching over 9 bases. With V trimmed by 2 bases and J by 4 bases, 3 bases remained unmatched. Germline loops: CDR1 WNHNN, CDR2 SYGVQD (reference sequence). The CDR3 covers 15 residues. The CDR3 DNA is TGCGCCAGCAGTGAGGGACTAGCGCCTTACAATGAGCAGTTCTTC. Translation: CASSEGLAPYNEQFF.

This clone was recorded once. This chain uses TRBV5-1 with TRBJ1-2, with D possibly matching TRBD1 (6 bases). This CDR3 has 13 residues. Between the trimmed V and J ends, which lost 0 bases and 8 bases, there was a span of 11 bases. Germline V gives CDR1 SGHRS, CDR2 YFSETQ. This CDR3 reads CASSLDREGGYTF. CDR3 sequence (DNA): TGCGCCAGCAGCTTGGACAGGGAGGGCGGCTACACCTTC.

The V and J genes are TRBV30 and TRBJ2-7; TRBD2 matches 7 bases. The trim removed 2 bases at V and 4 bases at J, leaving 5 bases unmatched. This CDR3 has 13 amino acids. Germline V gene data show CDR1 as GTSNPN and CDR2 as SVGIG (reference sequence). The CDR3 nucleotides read TGTGCCTGGAGTATAGGCGGGAGATACGAGCAGTACTTC. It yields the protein CAWSIGGRYEQYF.

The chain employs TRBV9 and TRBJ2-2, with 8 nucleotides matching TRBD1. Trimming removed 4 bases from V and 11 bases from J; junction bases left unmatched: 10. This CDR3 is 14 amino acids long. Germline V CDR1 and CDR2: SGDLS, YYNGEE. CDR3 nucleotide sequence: TGTGCCAGCAGCTTCGGACAGGGAGAGGGAGAGCTGTTTTTT. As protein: CASSFGQGEGELFF.

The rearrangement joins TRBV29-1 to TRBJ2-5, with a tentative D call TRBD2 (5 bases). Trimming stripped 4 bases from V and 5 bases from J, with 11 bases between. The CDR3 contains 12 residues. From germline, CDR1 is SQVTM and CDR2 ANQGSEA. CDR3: CSVATSGETQYF. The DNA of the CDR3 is TGCAGCGTTGCTACTTCGGGGGAGACCCAGTACTTC.

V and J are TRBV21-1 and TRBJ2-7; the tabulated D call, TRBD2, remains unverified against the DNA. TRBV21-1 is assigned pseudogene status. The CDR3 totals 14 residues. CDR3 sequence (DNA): TGTGCCAGCAGCAATGACGGGAGGGGTTACGAGCAGTACTTC. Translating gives CASSNDGRGYEQYF.

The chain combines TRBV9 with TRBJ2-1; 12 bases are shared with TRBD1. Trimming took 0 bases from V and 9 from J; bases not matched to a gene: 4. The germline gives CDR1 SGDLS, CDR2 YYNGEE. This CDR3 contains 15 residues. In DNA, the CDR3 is TGTGCCAGCAGCGTAGAAGGGACAGGGGGCGGTGAGCAGTTCTTC. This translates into CASSVEGTGGGEQFF.

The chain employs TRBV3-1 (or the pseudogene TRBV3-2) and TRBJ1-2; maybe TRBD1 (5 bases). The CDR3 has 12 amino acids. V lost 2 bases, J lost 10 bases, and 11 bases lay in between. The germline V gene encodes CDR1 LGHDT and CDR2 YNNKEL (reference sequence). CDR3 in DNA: TGTGCCAGCAGCCAAACCCAGGGTTCCTACACCTTC. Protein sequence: CASSQTQGSYTF.

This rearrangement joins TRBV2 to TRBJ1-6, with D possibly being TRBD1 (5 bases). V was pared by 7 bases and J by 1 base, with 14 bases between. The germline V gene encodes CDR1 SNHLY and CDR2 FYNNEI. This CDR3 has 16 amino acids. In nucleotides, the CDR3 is TGTGCCAGCACTCCGGAGGGGAGGTCCTATAATTCACCCCTCCACTTT. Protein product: CASTPEGRSYNSPLHF.

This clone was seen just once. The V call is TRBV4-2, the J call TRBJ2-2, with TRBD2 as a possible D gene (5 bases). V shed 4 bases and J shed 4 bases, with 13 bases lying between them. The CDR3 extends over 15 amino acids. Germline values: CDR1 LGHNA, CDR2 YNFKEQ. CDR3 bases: TGTGCCAGCAGCCGGTCCGAAGGAGGCACCGGGGAGCTGTTTTTT. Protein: CASSRSEGGTGELFF.